This T cell receptor (beta chain) comes out of a study of cytomegalovirus exposure and HLA in healthy donors. Study results and caveats: CMV antigen specificity of a few CMV-associated chains was confirmed in vitro. Trimming of TCR beta V- and J-genes showed a link, identified in a later analysis, to a missense DCLRE1C variant. Per a later analysis, HLA-associated TCR beta chains showed more clonal expansion than other, equally common TCR beta chains.

Germline-derived CDR1 and CDR2 are SEHNR and FQNEAQ (reference sequence). CDR3 length equals 14 residues. The ends lost 3 bases at V and 2 bases at J; junction bases unmatched: 3. This clone was found a few times. Its antigen is undetermined. The study ran its PCR with 60 Vbeta and 13 Jbeta primers. Sequenced by immunoSEQ multiplex PCR; TCRdb stores in-frame clones only, minus some. The table has roughly 180,000 clones, roughly 9.5% seen once. This chain connects TRBV7-9 to TRBJ1-1; 7 nucleotides agree with TRBD1. The sequenced material came from PBMCs. The sequence was obtained from a woman aged 25 to 45 in good health and CMV-seropositive. CDR3 sequence reads: CASSLTGTNTEAFF. CDR3 sequence (DNA): TGTGCCAGCAGCTTGACAGGGACCAACACTGAAGCTTTCTTT.